This record looks at one T cell receptor beta chain sequence and its context. The CDR3 extends over 18 amino acids. This sample is drawn from a study of control samples from healthy donors and cancer patients. Sequenced by immunoSEQ multiplex PCR; TCRdb stores in-frame clones only, minus some. This sample has 78,000 or so clones, with roughly 84% found just once. The source of this sequence is a woman aged 45 to 65 in good health. Sequenced input: blood. The chain couples TRBV21-1 to TRBJ2-4. TRBV21-1 is annotated as a pseudogene. Written as DNA, the CDR3 is TGTGCCAGCAGCAAAGGAACGGCTCTCCACCTAGCCAAAAACATTCAGTACTTC. It specifies CASSKGTALHLAKNIQYF.